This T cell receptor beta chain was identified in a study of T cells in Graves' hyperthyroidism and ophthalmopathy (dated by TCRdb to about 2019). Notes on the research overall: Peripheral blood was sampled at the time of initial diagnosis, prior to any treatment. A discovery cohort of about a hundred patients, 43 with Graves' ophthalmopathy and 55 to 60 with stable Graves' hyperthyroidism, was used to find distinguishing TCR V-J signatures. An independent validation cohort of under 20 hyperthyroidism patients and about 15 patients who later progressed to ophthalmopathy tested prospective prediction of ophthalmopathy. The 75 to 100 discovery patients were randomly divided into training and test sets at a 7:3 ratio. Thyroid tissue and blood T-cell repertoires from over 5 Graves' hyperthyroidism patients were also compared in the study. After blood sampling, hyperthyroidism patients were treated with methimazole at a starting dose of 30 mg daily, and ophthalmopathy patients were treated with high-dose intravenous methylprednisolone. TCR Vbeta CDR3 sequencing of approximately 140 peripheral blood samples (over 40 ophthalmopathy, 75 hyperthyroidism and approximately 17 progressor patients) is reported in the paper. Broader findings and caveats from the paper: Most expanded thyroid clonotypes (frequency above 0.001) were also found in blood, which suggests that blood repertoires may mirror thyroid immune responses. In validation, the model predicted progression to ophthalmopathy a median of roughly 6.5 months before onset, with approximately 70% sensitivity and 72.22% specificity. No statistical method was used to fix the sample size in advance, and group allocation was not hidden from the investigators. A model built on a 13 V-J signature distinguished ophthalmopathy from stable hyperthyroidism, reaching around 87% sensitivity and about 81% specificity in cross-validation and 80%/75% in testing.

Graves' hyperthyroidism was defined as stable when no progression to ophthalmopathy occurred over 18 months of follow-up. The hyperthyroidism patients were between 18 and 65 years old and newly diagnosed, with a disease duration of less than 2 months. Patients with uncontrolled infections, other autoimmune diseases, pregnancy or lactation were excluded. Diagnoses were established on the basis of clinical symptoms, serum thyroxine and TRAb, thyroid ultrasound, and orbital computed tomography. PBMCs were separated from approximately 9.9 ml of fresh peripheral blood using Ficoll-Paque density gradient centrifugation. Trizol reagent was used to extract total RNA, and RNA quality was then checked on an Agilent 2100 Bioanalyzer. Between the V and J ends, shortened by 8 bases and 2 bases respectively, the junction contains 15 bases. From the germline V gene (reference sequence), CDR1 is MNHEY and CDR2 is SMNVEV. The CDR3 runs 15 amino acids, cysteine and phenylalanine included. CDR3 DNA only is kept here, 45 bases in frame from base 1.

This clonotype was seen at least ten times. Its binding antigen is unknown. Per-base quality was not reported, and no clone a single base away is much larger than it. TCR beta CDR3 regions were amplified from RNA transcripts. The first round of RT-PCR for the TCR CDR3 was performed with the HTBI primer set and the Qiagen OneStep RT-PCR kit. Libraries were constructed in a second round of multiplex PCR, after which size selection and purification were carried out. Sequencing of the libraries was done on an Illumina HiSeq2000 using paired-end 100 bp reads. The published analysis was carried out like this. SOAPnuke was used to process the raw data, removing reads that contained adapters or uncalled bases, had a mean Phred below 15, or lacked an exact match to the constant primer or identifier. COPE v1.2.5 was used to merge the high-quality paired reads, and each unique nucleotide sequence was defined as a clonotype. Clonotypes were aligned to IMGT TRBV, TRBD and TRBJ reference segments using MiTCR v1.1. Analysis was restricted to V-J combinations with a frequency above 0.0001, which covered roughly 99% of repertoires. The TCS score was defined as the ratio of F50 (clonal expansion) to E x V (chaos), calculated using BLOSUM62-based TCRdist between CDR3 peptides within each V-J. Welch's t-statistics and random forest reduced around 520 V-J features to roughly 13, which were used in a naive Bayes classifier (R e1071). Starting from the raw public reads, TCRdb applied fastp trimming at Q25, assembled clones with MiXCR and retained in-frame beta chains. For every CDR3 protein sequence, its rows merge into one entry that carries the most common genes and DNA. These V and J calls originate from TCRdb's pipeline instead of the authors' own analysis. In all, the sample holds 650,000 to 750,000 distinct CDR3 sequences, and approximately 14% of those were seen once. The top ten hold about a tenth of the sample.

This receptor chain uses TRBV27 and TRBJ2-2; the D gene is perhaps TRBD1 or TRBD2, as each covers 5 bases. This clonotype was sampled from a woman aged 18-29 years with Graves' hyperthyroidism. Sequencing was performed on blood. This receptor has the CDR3 CASSSRGLNTGELFF. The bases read TGTGCCAGCTCCTCTCGGGGCCTAAACACCGGGGAGCTGTTTTTT.